This TCR beta chain appears in the sequencing data of a study of TIL therapy for anti-PD-1-resistant metastatic lung cancer. Study-wide results and limits: This highly selected cohort may not generalize to typical lung cancer patients.

This was the immunoSEQ v3 assay. Each library reached 1.9 million or so read pairs, or 5-6 million at deep level. Some clones are missing from TCRdb's copy, which holds only in-frame ones; the method was immunoSEQ multiplex PCR. The sample contains about 26,000 clones, approximately 63% of which appear only once. Time point defined: pre-treatment sample, taken before nivolumab and TIL therapy. Pleural nodules or supraclavicular lymph nodes made up most of the excised metastases sampled. Tumors were harvested before any PD-1/PD-L1 blockade. With respect to this clone: Its antigen remains unidentified.

The J segment lost 7 bases and the V segment lost 6 bases, leaving 9 bases of the junction unmatched. The CDR3 is made up of 15 amino acids. The germline V gene encodes CDR1 MNHNS and CDR2 SASEGT. This TCR was recovered from a woman between 30 and 79 years old with non-small cell lung cancer. The J gene is TRBJ2-1, the V gene TRBV6-1, with 10 positions matching TRBD2. This material consisted of tumor tissue, taken at baseline. The CDR3 sequence: CASSTGTSDLNEQFF. CDR3 coding DNA: TGTGCCAGCAGCACGGGGACTAGCGACCTTAATGAGCAGTTCTTC.